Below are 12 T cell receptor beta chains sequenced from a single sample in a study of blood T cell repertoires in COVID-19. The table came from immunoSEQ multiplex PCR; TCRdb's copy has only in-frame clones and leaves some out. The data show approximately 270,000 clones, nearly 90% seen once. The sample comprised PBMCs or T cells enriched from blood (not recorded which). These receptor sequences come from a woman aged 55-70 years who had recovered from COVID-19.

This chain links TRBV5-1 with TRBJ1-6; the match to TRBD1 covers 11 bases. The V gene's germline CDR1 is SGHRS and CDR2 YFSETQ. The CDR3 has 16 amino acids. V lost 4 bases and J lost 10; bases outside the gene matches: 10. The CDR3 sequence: CASSLLGQGVESPLHF. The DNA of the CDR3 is TGCGCCAGCAGCCTCTTGGGACAGGGGGTGGAATCACCCCTCCACTTT.

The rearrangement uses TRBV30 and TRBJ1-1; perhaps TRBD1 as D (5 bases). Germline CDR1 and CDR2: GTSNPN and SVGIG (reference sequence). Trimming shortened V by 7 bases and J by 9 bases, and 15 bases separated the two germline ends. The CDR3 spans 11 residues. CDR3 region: CASDGGVKAFF. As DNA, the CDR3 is TGTGCCTCGGACGGGGGGGTGAAAGCTTTCTTT.

The CDR3 reads CASSETKNTEAFF. The CDR3 region has the DNA TGTGCCAGCAGTGAGACTAAAAACACTGAAGCTTTCTTT. V and J are TRBV6-1 and TRBJ1-1; D gene uncertain. The CDR3 runs to 13 residues. Germline values: CDR1 MNHNS, CDR2 SASEGT. V shed 3 bases and J shed 2 bases, with 7 bases lying between them.

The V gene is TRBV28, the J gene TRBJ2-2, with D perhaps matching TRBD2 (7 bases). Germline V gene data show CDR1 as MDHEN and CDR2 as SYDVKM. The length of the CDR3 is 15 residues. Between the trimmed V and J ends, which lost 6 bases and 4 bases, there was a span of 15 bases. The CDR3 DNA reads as TGTGCCAGCAGCCGGGGAGGGACATTCACCGGGGAGCTGTTTTTT. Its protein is CASSRGGTFTGELFF.

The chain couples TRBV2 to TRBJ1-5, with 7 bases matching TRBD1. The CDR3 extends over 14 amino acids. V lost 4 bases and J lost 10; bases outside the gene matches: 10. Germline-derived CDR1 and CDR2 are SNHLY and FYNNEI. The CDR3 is CASSGNRGPDPQHF. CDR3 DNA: TGTGCCAGCAGTGGTAACAGGGGCCCCGATCCCCAGCATTTT.

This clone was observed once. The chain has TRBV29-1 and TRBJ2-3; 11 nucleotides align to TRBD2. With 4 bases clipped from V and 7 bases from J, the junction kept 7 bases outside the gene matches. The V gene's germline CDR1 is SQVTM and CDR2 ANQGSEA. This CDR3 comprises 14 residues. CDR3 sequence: CSVVTSGSQNTQYF. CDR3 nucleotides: TGCAGCGTTGTTACTAGCGGGAGCCAAAATACGCAGTATTTT.

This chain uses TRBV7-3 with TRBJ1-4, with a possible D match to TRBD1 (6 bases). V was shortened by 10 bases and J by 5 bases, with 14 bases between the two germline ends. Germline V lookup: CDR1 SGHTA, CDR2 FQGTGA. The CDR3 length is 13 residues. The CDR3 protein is CATRGQINEKLFF. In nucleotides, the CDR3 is TGTGCCACGCGGGGGCAGATCAATGAAAAACTGTTTTTT.

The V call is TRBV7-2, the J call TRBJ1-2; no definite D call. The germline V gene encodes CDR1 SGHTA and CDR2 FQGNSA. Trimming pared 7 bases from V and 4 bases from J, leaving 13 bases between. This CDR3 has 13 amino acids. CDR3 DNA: TGTGCCAGCACCGCTTATCTATCCTATGGCTACACCTTC. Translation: CASTAYLSYGYTF.

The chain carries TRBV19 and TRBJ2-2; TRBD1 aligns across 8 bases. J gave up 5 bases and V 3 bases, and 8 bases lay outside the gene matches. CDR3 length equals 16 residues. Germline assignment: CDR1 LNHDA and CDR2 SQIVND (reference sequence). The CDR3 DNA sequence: TGTGCCAGTAGTATTGGGGCAGGGGGCGAAACCGGGGAGCTGTTTTTT. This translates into CASSIGAGGETGELFF.

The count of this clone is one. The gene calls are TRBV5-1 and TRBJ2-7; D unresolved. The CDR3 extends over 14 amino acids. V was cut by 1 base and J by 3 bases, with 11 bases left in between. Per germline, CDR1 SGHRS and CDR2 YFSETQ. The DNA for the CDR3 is TGCGCCAGCAGCTTGACAACATTTGACTACGAGCAGTACTTC. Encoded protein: CASSLTTFDYEQYF.

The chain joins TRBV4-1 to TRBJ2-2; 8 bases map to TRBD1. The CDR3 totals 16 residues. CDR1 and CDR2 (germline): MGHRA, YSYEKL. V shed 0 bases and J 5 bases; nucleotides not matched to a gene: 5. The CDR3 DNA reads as TGCGCCAGCAGCCAAGACAGGGGGCGAGGGACCGGGGAGCTGTTTTTT. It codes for CASSQDRGRGTGELFF.

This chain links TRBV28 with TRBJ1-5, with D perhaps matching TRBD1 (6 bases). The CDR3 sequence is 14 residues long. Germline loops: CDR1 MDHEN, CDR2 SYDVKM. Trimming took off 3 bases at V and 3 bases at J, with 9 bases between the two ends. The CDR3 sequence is CASSFRDNNQPQHF. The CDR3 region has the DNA TGTGCCAGCAGTTTCCGGGACAACAATCAGCCCCAGCATTTT.